The next 22 T cell receptor beta chains were all read from a single sample in a study of cytomegalovirus exposure and HLA in healthy donors. Clones were read by immunoSEQ multiplex PCR, and TCRdb kept only the in-frame ones, dropping some. The data show under 200,000 clones, about 90% seen once. The sample taken for sequencing was PBMCs. These receptor sequences come from a man aged 18 to 29 in good health and CMV-seropositive.

This rearrangement joins TRBV6-1 to TRBJ1-1, with no clear D. Germline-derived CDR1 and CDR2 are MNHNS and SASEGT. V was shortened by 4 bases and J by 5 bases, with 14 bases between the two germline ends. The CDR3 has 14 amino acids. The CDR3 coding sequence is TGTGCCAGCAGTGTTACGGGCCCGGGGACTGAAGCTTTCTTT. Translated: CASSVTGPGTEAFF.

CDR3 bases: TGTGCCAGCAGTGATGACGGGACAGGGGGCTACGAGCAGTACTTC. The encoded protein is CASSDDGTGGYEQYF. The rearrangement uses TRBV2 and TRBJ2-7; TRBD1 matches at 11 bases. J lost 3 bases, V lost 3 bases, and 4 bases had no gene match. The CDR3 consists of 15 residues. From germline, CDR1 is SNHLY and CDR2 FYNNEI.

The rearrangement uses TRBV18 and TRBJ2-5; 11 bases agree with TRBD2. There are 16 residues in the CDR3. The V gene end was trimmed by 3 bases and the J gene end by 0 bases; junction bases not matched to a gene: 3. CDR1 and CDR2 from the germline V gene are KGHSH and LQKENI. The CDR3 bases are TGTGCCAGCTCACCTCCGGGACTAGCGGACCAAGAGACCCAGTACTTC. Its translation: CASSPPGLADQETQYF. Variable domain in full (rest from reference TRBV18 and TRBJ2-5): NAGVMQNPRHLVRRRGQEARLRCSPMKGHSHVYWYRQLPEEGLKFMVYLQKENIIDESGMPKERFSAEFPKEGPSILRIQQVVRGDSAAYFCASSPPGLADQETQYFGPGTRLLVL.

A few counts support this clone. The rearrangement joins TRBV6-5 to TRBJ1-3; no clear D gene. V was trimmed by 0 bases and J by 4 bases, leaving 4 bases between them. The CDR3 loop spans 13 amino acids. CDR1 and CDR2 (germline): MNHEY, SVGAGI. CDR3 bases: TGTGCCAGCAGTTACTCACTCGGAAACACCATATATTTT. It yields the protein CASSYSLGNTIYF.

The chain joins TRBV27 to TRBJ1-4; 11 bases are a match to TRBD1. Trimming cost V 5 bases and J 1 base; bases outside gene matches: 12. The CDR3 has 19 amino acids. The germline V gene has CDR1 MNHEY and CDR2 SMNVEV (reference sequence). CDR3: CASSPPPDRGHITNEKLFF. Written as DNA, the CDR3 is TGTGCCAGCAGTCCCCCCCCGGACAGGGGGCATATAACTAATGAAAAACTGTTTTTT.

The chain links TRBV28 to TRBJ1-3; weak D call: TRBD1 (6 bases). Trimming took off 6 bases at V and 2 bases at J, with 17 bases between the two ends. CDR3 length equals 16 residues. CDR1 MDHEN and CDR2 SYDVKM come from the germline V gene. Here the CDR3 reads CASRLGLPGAGNTIYF. The CDR3 DNA reads as TGTGCCAGCAGATTAGGCCTTCCAGGGGCTGGAAACACCATATATTTT.

This clone was detected only once. This chain uses TRBV2 with TRBJ1-3, with 7 nucleotides matching TRBD1. The trim removed 5 bases at V and 4 bases at J, leaving 11 bases unmatched. This CDR3 region has 16 residues. Germline V lookup: CDR1 SNHLY, CDR2 FYNNEI. This CDR3 reads CASSPQGQGDGNTIYF. CDR3 nucleotide sequence: TGTGCCAGCAGTCCCCAGGGGCAGGGGGACGGAAACACCATATATTTT. Combining the CDR3 with reference TRBV2 and TRBJ1-3 gives the whole variable domain EPEVTQTPSHQVTQMGQEVILRCVPISNHLYFYWYRQILGQKVEFLVSFYNNEISEKSEIFDDQFSVERPDGSNFTLKIRSTKLEDSAMYFCASSPQGQGDGNTIYFGEGSWLTVV.

This chain links TRBV6-6 with TRBJ1-1; D might be TRBD1 (5 bases). CDR3 size: 13 residues. The V and J ends lost 3 bases and 1 base respectively, with 6 bases between them. Germline-derived CDR1 and CDR2 are MNHNY and SVGAGI (reference sequence). The CDR3 loop reads CASSYQGNTEAFF. CDR3 bases: TGTGCCAGCAGTTATCAGGGGAACACTGAAGCTTTCTTT.

V usage is TRBV5-4 and J usage is TRBJ1-4; a possible D gene is TRBD1 (5 bases). V was cut by 1 base and J by 6 bases, with 10 bases left in between. This CDR3 is built from 14 residues. Germline V gene lookup returns CDR1 SGHNT and CDR2 YYREEE (reference sequence). The CDR3 is CASSLSVTDEKLFF. DNA of the CDR3: TGTGCCAGCAGCTTGTCGGTGACAGATGAAAAACTGTTTTTT.

In DNA, the CDR3 is TGTGCCAGCAGCATACAGGGGAGAGGCCAGCCCCAGCATTTT. Amino acid sequence: CASSIQGRGQPQHF. The chain couples TRBV11-2 to TRBJ1-5; TRBD1 agrees at 7 bases. V lost 5 bases, J lost 7 bases, and 8 bases stayed unmatched. The length of the CDR3 is 14 residues. The germline CDR1 and CDR2 sequences are SGHAT and FQNNGV.

The chain combines TRBV18 with TRBJ1-2; TRBD1 matches at 10 bases. V lost 5 bases and J lost 6; bases outside the gene matches: 6. The CDR3 contains 14 residues. From germline, CDR1 is KGHSH and CDR2 LQKENI. In nucleotides, the CDR3 is TGTGCCAGCTCATCACGGACAGGGGGAGATGGCTACACCTTC. The encoded protein is CASSSRTGGDGYTF.

This clone was observed a single time. The V gene is TRBV27, the J gene TRBJ2-2; D call uncertain. The germline gives CDR1 MNHEY, CDR2 SMNVEV (reference sequence). Trimming left V 2 bases short and J 6 bases short, with 10 bases between. This CDR3 spans 14 amino acids. In DNA form, the CDR3 reads TGTGCCAGCAGTTTAGGGCTTAGAGCCGGGGAGCTGTTTTTT. Protein product: CASSLGLRAGELFF.

This clone was recorded once. The CDR3 DNA follows: TGTGCCAGCAGTGAAGCGCACGGGTACCAAGAGACCCAGTACTTC. Translated: CASSEAHGYQETQYF. The V call is TRBV2, the J call TRBJ2-5; no firm D call. Germline V gene data show CDR1 as SNHLY and CDR2 as FYNNEI. V lost 0 bases, J lost 0 bases, and 8 bases lay in between. The CDR3 contains 15 residues.

The chain combines TRBV7-9 with TRBJ2-3; TRBD2 matches 8 bases. Trimming at V came to 4 bases and at J to 0 bases, leaving 9 bases not matched to a gene. The CDR3 length is 17 residues. Germline values: CDR1 SEHNR, CDR2 FQNEAQ (reference sequence). The CDR3 region has the DNA TGTGCCAGCAGCTCCCGCGTTAGCGGGGTAAGCACAGATACGCAGTATTTT. Its protein is CASSSRVSGVSTDTQYF.

V gene TRBV29-1 combines with J gene TRBJ1-1; TRBD1 might be the D (5 bases). Trimming pared 5 bases from V and 1 base from J, leaving 8 bases between. Germline V CDR1 and CDR2: SQVTM, ANQGSEA. This CDR3 comprises 12 residues. The CDR3, as DNA: TGCAGCGTTCTAGACAGGAACACTGAAGCTTTCTTT. Protein: CSVLDRNTEAFF.

The rearrangement joins TRBV4-1 to TRBJ2-3; D is uncertain. The ends were cut back, 1 base at V and 4 bases at J, with 9 bases in the middle. This CDR3 contains 14 residues. Germline-derived CDR1 and CDR2 are MGHRA and YSYEKL. CDR3 sequence reads: CASSQASNPDTQYF. The CDR3 nucleotides are TGCGCCAGCAGCCAAGCTAGTAATCCAGATACGCAGTATTTT.

The J gene is TRBJ2-7, the V gene TRBV6-6; 7 bases are shared with TRBD1. Germline CDR1 and CDR2: MNHNY and SVGAGI (reference sequence). This CDR3 spans 13 amino acids. J lost 3 bases, V lost 6 bases, and 5 bases had no gene match. CDR3 nucleotides: TGTGCCAGCAGGGGACAGTTTCTCTACGAGCAGTACTTC. It is translated as CASRGQFLYEQYF.

V and J are TRBV7-2 and TRBJ1-5; no clear D gene. CDR3 length: 14 amino acids. V was shortened by 1 base and J by 2 bases, with 6 bases between the two germline ends. The germline gives CDR1 SGHTA, CDR2 FQGNSA. The DNA for the CDR3 is TGTGCCAGCAGCTTAGGAACGGGCAATCAGCCCCAGCATTTT. Translating it yields CASSLGTGNQPQHF.

J is TRBJ2-1 and V is TRBV29-1; 10 positions agree with TRBD2. V gave up 2 bases and J gave up 9 bases; unmatched junction bases: 10. The CDR3 contains 15 residues. Germline values: CDR1 SQVTM, CDR2 ANQGSEA. CDR3 region: CSVEFRASGSSEQFF. The CDR3 nucleotides read TGCAGCGTTGAATTCAGGGCTAGCGGGAGCTCTGAGCAGTTCTTC.

The CDR3 spells CSVRDNNYGYTF. DNA of the CDR3: TGCAGCGTCCGGGACAACAACTATGGCTACACCTTC. V usage is TRBV29-1 and J usage is TRBJ1-2, with D maybe TRBD1 (6 bases). V dropped 6 bases and J dropped 2 bases, with 10 bases sitting between them. Germline CDR1 is SQVTM and CDR2 is ANQGSEA. This CDR3 comprises 12 residues.

The chain joins TRBV25-1 to TRBJ1-2; 7 positions agree with TRBD1. Germline values: CDR1 MGHDK, CDR2 SYGVNS. The J segment lost 2 bases and the V segment lost 5 bases, leaving 5 bases of the junction unmatched. The CDR3 length is 14 residues. This chain's CDR3 is CASSRGLENYGYTF. CDR3 sequence (DNA): TGTGCCAGCAGTAGGGGGCTGGAGAACTATGGCTACACCTTC.

The rearrangement uses TRBV6-1 and TRBJ2-1; 7 bases align to TRBD1. Germline values: CDR1 MNHNS, CDR2 SASEGT. This CDR3 has 14 residues. Losses at the gene ends were 6 bases for V and 8 bases for J; bases not matched to a gene: 10. The CDR3 nucleotides read TGTGCCAGCAGGAGACAGGGTTCGGGCGATGAGCAGTTCTTC. It translates to CASRRQGSGDEQFF.